This T cell receptor (beta chain) was recorded in a study of T cell repertoires in cytomegalovirus infection. Overall study context: CMV infection together with matching HLA type was indicated by public TCR beta signatures. Findings and limits, study-wide: In two of eight donors, the top clonotype was HLA-C-restricted CMV-specific.

Of note for this clonotype: The antigen is not known.

The CDR3 extends over 16 amino acids. The V gene's germline CDR1 is LNHDA and CDR2 SQIVND (reference sequence). The V and J ends lost 1 base and 4 bases respectively, with 14 bases between them. TCRdb reprocessed the reads via MiXCR and lists one record per CDR3 protein. The data contain fewer than 350,000 distinct CDR3 sequences, under 35% of them singletons. Source: cultured PBMCs, taken from culture after CMV antigen stimulation. The chain joins TRBV19 to TRBJ2-1; TRBD2 might be the D (5 bases). This TCR was recovered from a human donor in good health (CMV status not recorded). Some clones in this sample may be carry-over from other donors' samples. In nucleotides, the CDR3 is TGTGCCAGTAGTATAGGGGCGGGCCGGAGGTACAATGAGCAGTTCTTC. Translation: CASSIGAGRRYNEQFF.